A selection of T cell receptor beta chains follows, all from one sample in a study of OX40 agonist ivuxolimab in advanced cancers. Data came from immunoSEQ multiplex PCR; TCRdb stores just in-frame clones and leaves some out. The sample consists of 53,000 or so clones, over 85% of them appearing once. Sequenced here: CD4+ or CD8+ T cells sorted from blood, sampled in a trial of the OX40 agonist ivuxolimab. Source of these receptors: an adult with an advanced solid tumor such as melanoma, head and neck, liver or kidney cancer. Each CDR3 is given with its conserved first and last residue. The order of the fields is V gene, J gene, CDR3 length, D gene, clone size, CDR3 DNA, CDR3 protein. A D gene is named only where the DNA matches it firmly. Size is stated for part of the rows, as once, few or many counts, or as a class when the clone is expanded.

v_call: TRBV7-9
j_call: TRBJ2-7
cdr3_length: 15
d_call: TRBD2
clone_size: once
cdr3_nt: TGTGCCAGCAGCAACGGACTAGCTTCGAGCTACGAGCAGTACTTC
cdr3_aa: CASSNGLASSYEQYF

v_call: TRBV19
j_call: TRBJ2-7
cdr3_length: 14
d_call: TRBD1
clone_size: NA
cdr3_nt: TGTGCCAGTAGTGCCGGACAGGTGTCCTACGAGCAGTACTTC
cdr3_aa: CASSAGQVSYEQYF

v_call: TRBV19
j_call: TRBJ2-2
cdr3_length: 16
d_call: TRBD2
clone_size: NA
cdr3_nt: TGTGCCAGTAGTATAGCGGGGGGACTAAGATACGGGGAGCTGTTTTTT
cdr3_aa: CASSIAGGLRYGELFF

v_call: TRBV28
j_call: TRBJ2-7
cdr3_length: 14
d_call: TRBD1
clone_size: NA
cdr3_nt: TGTGCCAGCAGTTTAGAAAGGGGGCTTAACGAGCAGTACTTC
cdr3_aa: CASSLERGLNEQYF

v_call: TRBV19
j_call: TRBJ2-2
cdr3_length: 15
d_call: NA
clone_size: NA
cdr3_nt: TGTGCCAGTAGTATCAGGGGCTCAAACACCGGGGAGCTGTTTTTT
cdr3_aa: CASSIRGSNTGELFF

v_call: TRBV27
j_call: TRBJ2-5
cdr3_length: 14
d_call: TRBD1
clone_size: few
cdr3_nt: TGTGCCAGCAGTCAGGTCGGGACAGAAGAGACCCAGTACTTC
cdr3_aa: CASSQVGTEETQYF

v_call: TRBV15
j_call: TRBJ2-1
cdr3_length: 18
d_call: TRBD1
clone_size: NA
cdr3_nt: TGTGCCACCAGCAGAGATCTGACAGGGGGAATTCACTACAATGAGCAGTTCTTC
cdr3_aa: CATSRDLTGGIHYNEQFF

v_call: TRBV7-6
j_call: TRBJ2-1
cdr3_length: 12
d_call: NA
clone_size: NA
cdr3_nt: TGTGCCAGCAGCCCCGAGGGCAATGAGCAGTTCTTC
cdr3_aa: CASSPEGNEQFF

v_call: TRBV19
j_call: TRBJ2-1
cdr3_length: 15
d_call: TRBD2
clone_size: NA
cdr3_nt: TGTGCCACCGCCACTAGCGGGACCTCCTACAATGAGCAGTTCTTC
cdr3_aa: CATATSGTSYNEQFF

v_call: TRBV28
j_call: TRBJ1-2
cdr3_length: 17
d_call: TRBD1
clone_size: once
cdr3_nt: TGTGCCAGCAGTTTACTTTTAAACAGGGGGCGTAACTATGGCTACACCTTC
cdr3_aa: CASSLLLNRGRNYGYTF

v_call: TRBV5-1
j_call: TRBJ2-2
cdr3_length: 15
d_call: NA
clone_size: NA
cdr3_nt: TGCGCCAGCAGCTTACTGGAGTCTCTCGGCGGGGAGCTGTTTTTT
cdr3_aa: CASSLLESLGGELFF

v_call: TRBV9
j_call: TRBJ2-7
cdr3_length: 13
d_call: TRBD2
clone_size: NA
cdr3_nt: TGTGCCAGCAGCGTATTTTCCGGGGGGGAGCAGTACTTC
cdr3_aa: CASSVFSGGEQYF

v_call: TRBV5-1
j_call: TRBJ1-6
cdr3_length: 12
d_call: NA
clone_size: NA
cdr3_nt: TGTGCCAGCAGCCTGTCGGGGGCACCCCTCCACTTT
cdr3_aa: CASSLSGAPLHF

v_call: TRBV19
j_call: TRBJ1-2
cdr3_length: 16
d_call: NA
clone_size: NA
cdr3_nt: TGTGCCAGTCTTCCCGGGGGACGGTCCTTTAACTATGGCTACACCTTC
cdr3_aa: CASLPGGRSFNYGYTF

v_call: TRBV19
j_call: TRBJ1-3
cdr3_length: 14
d_call: NA
clone_size: NA
cdr3_nt: TGTGCCACTCAAGGAAAGGGTTCTGGAAACACCATATATTTT
cdr3_aa: CATQGKGSGNTIYF

v_call: TRBV28
j_call: TRBJ1-1
cdr3_length: 14
d_call: NA
clone_size: NA
cdr3_nt: TGTGCCAGCAGTCCTTGGATCATTGGCACTGAAGCTTTCTTT
cdr3_aa: CASSPWIIGTEAFF

v_call: TRBV7-9
j_call: TRBJ2-7
cdr3_length: 13
d_call: NA
clone_size: NA
cdr3_nt: TGTGCCAGCAGCTCAGACATGGAGGACGAGCAGTACTTC
cdr3_aa: CASSSDMEDEQYF

v_call: TRBV11-2
j_call: TRBJ2-7
cdr3_length: 13
d_call: NA
clone_size: NA
cdr3_nt: TGTGCCAGCAGTGGGGGTGGGGGCTACGAGCAGTACTTC
cdr3_aa: CASSGGGGYEQYF

v_call: TRBV10-1
j_call: TRBJ2-7
cdr3_length: 15
d_call: TRBD2
clone_size: NA
cdr3_nt: TGCGCCAGCAGTGACGTAGGGACTAGCATCTACGAGCAGTACTTC
cdr3_aa: CASSDVGTSIYEQYF

v_call: TRBV15
j_call: TRBJ2-7
cdr3_length: 15
d_call: NA
clone_size: NA
cdr3_nt: TGTGCCACCAGCAGCGGGACACTGAGCTCCTACGAGCAGTACTTC
cdr3_aa: CATSSGTLSSYEQYF

v_call: TRBV30
j_call: TRBJ2-7
cdr3_length: 15
d_call: TRBD2
clone_size: once
cdr3_nt: TGTGCCTGGAGCGGGGATACTAGCGCCATATACGAGCAGTACTTC
cdr3_aa: CAWSGDTSAIYEQYF

v_call: TRBV19
j_call: TRBJ2-1
cdr3_length: 15
d_call: TRBD2
clone_size: few
cdr3_nt: TGTGCCAGTAGTATAGTACTAGCGGGGGACAATGAGCAGTTCTTC
cdr3_aa: CASSIVLAGDNEQFF

v_call: TRBV5-1
j_call: TRBJ2-5
cdr3_length: 15
d_call: TRBD2
clone_size: NA
cdr3_nt: TGCGCCAGCAGCTTGGCCGGGACTACCCAAGAGACCCAGTACTTC
cdr3_aa: CASSLAGTTQETQYF

v_call: TRBV7-9
j_call: TRBJ1-2
cdr3_length: 15
d_call: NA
clone_size: NA
cdr3_nt: TGTGCCAGCAGCTTACAAGGAATCGATGACTATGGCTACACCTTC
cdr3_aa: CASSLQGIDDYGYTF

v_call: TRBV28
j_call: TRBJ2-1
cdr3_length: 16
d_call: TRBD2
clone_size: NA
cdr3_nt: TGTGCCAGCAGCCTAGGACTAGCGGGAGGGAGTAATGAGCAGTTCTTC
cdr3_aa: CASSLGLAGGSNEQFF

v_call: TRBV7-9
j_call: TRBJ2-7
cdr3_length: 15
d_call: TRBD2
clone_size: NA
cdr3_nt: TGTGCCAGCAGCTTATCTGTGCGGGAGGAGGACGAGCAGTACTTC
cdr3_aa: CASSLSVREEDEQYF

v_call: TRBV5-1
j_call: TRBJ1-1
cdr3_length: 15
d_call: TRBD1
clone_size: NA
cdr3_nt: TGCGCCAGCAGCTTGGGACAGGGGGTGGGCACTGAAGCTTTCTTT
cdr3_aa: CASSLGQGVGTEAFF

v_call: TRBV19
j_call: TRBJ2-7
cdr3_length: 17
d_call: TRBD1
clone_size: NA
cdr3_nt: TGTGCCAGTAGTACCCTTCAGACAGGGGTCAACTCCTACGAGCAGTACTTC
cdr3_aa: CASSTLQTGVNSYEQYF

v_call: TRBV6-1
j_call: TRBJ2-7
cdr3_length: 13
d_call: NA
clone_size: NA
cdr3_nt: TGTGCCAGCAGTGACAGGGTTGTCTACGAGCAGTACTTC
cdr3_aa: CASSDRVVYEQYF

v_call: TRBV4-1
j_call: TRBJ2-3
cdr3_length: 17
d_call: TRBD2
clone_size: NA
cdr3_nt: TGCGCCAGCAGCCAAGAACGTAAAGCGGGAGGTTCAGATACGCAGTATTTT
cdr3_aa: CASSQERKAGGSDTQYF

v_call: TRBV4-3
j_call: TRBJ2-2
cdr3_length: 18
d_call: TRBD1
clone_size: NA
cdr3_nt: TGCGCCAGCAGCCAAGATCTCCGACAGGGGGCCCTCACCGGGGAGCTGTTTTTT
cdr3_aa: CASSQDLRQGALTGELFF

v_call: TRBV27
j_call: TRBJ2-7
cdr3_length: 16
d_call: NA
clone_size: NA
cdr3_nt: TGTGCCAGCAGTTTTAGCGTCGGGGCGCAGTTCTACGAGCAGTACTTC
cdr3_aa: CASSFSVGAQFYEQYF

v_call: TRBV27
j_call: TRBJ2-2
cdr3_length: 16
d_call: NA
clone_size: NA
cdr3_nt: TGTGCCAGCAGTCGGTTCGTACAGGGAGAAGGCGGGGAGCTGTTTTTT
cdr3_aa: CASSRFVQGEGGELFF

v_call: TRBV6-1
j_call: TRBJ2-5
cdr3_length: 14
d_call: NA
clone_size: NA
cdr3_nt: TGTGCCAGCACCGAGGGGGGGTGGCAAGAGACCCAGTACTTC
cdr3_aa: CASTEGGWQETQYF

v_call: TRBV10-3
j_call: TRBJ1-4
cdr3_length: 18
d_call: NA
clone_size: NA
cdr3_nt: TGTGCCATCAGCGGGACACCTAACCTCAGGGAAAGCTTTGAAAAACTGTTTTTT
cdr3_aa: CAISGTPNLRESFEKLFF

v_call: TRBV28
j_call: TRBJ2-1
cdr3_length: 15
d_call: NA
clone_size: NA
cdr3_nt: TGTGCCAGCAGCCCCGGCGGGCGGCACTACAATGAGCAGTTCTTC
cdr3_aa: CASSPGGRHYNEQFF

v_call: TRBV5-1
j_call: TRBJ1-2
cdr3_length: 14
d_call: NA
clone_size: NA
cdr3_nt: TGCGCCAGCAGCTTAACGGACAGCTACTATGGCTACACCTTC
cdr3_aa: CASSLTDSYYGYTF

v_call: TRBV7-2
j_call: TRBJ2-7
cdr3_length: 15
d_call: NA
clone_size: NA
cdr3_nt: TGTGCCAGCAGCTTAGTGGTGAGCGCAGGCTACGAGCAGTACTTC
cdr3_aa: CASSLVVSAGYEQYF

v_call: TRBV6-1
j_call: TRBJ1-5
cdr3_length: 15
d_call: NA
clone_size: NA
cdr3_nt: TGTGCCAGCAGTGGCAGGGGCAGAGTAACTCAGCCCCAGCATTTT
cdr3_aa: CASSGRGRVTQPQHF

v_call: TRBV27
j_call: TRBJ2-7
cdr3_length: 14
d_call: NA
clone_size: NA
cdr3_nt: TGTGCCAGCAGTAGGGGGGACGTCCCCTACGAGCAGTACTTC
cdr3_aa: CASSRGDVPYEQYF

v_call: TRBV28
j_call: TRBJ2-1
cdr3_length: 13
d_call: NA
clone_size: once
cdr3_nt: TGTGCCACCTGGCCGGGCAGCCGGGTTGAGCAGTTCTTC
cdr3_aa: CATWPGSRVEQFF

v_call: TRBV28
j_call: TRBJ1-2
cdr3_length: 13
d_call: NA
clone_size: NA
cdr3_nt: TGTGCCAGCAGATTTACAGGTACCTATGGCTACACCTTC
cdr3_aa: CASRFTGTYGYTF

v_call: TRBV7-8
j_call: TRBJ1-1
cdr3_length: 16
d_call: TRBD1
clone_size: NA
cdr3_nt: TGTGCCAGCAGCTTATTGGACAGGAAGGGAGGGACTGAAGCTTTCTTT
cdr3_aa: CASSLLDRKGGTEAFF

v_call: TRBV13
j_call: TRBJ2-1
cdr3_length: 14
d_call: TRBD2
clone_size: NA
cdr3_nt: TGTGCCAGCAGCCTAACACGACTAGCGGGAGGTGTTTTCTTC
cdr3_aa: CASSLTRLAGGVFF

v_call: TRBV29-1
j_call: TRBJ2-7
cdr3_length: 13
d_call: TRBD1
clone_size: NA
cdr3_nt: TGCAGCATTGCCCGGGACAGCTCCTACGAGCAGTACTTC
cdr3_aa: CSIARDSSYEQYF

v_call: TRBV28
j_call: TRBJ2-1
cdr3_length: 19
d_call: TRBD1
clone_size: NA
cdr3_nt: TGTGCCAGCAGCCAAGAGCTTCTTCTCGGGACAGGGACTTACAATGAGCAGTTCTTC
cdr3_aa: CASSQELLLGTGTYNEQFF

v_call: TRBV7-8
j_call: TRBJ2-7
cdr3_length: 17
d_call: NA
clone_size: NA
cdr3_nt: TGTGCCAGCATCCCCGGGAGAGAGCTCGGGTTGGGTTACGAGCAGTACTTC
cdr3_aa: CASIPGRELGLGYEQYF

v_call: TRBV4-3
j_call: TRBJ1-2
cdr3_length: 16
d_call: NA
clone_size: NA
cdr3_nt: TGCGCCAGCAGCCAAGTAAGAGCATCGCCTAACTATGGCTACACCTTC
cdr3_aa: CASSQVRASPNYGYTF

v_call: TRBV6-6
j_call: TRBJ1-4
cdr3_length: 15
d_call: NA
clone_size: NA
cdr3_nt: TGTGCCAGCAGTTATCGACGATCCAATAATGAAAAACTGTTTTTT
cdr3_aa: CASSYRRSNNEKLFF

v_call: TRBV10-3
j_call: TRBJ1-5
cdr3_length: 12
d_call: NA
clone_size: once
cdr3_nt: TGTGCCATCAGTGAGTCGCCTCAGCCCCAGCATTTT
cdr3_aa: CAISESPQPQHF

v_call: TRBV10-1
j_call: TRBJ2-7
cdr3_length: 14
d_call: NA
clone_size: NA
cdr3_nt: TGCGCCAGCAGCCAGGACTTGAGCCGGATCGAGCAGTACTTC
cdr3_aa: CASSQDLSRIEQYF

v_call: TRBV10-3
j_call: TRBJ2-3
cdr3_length: 15
d_call: NA
clone_size: NA
cdr3_nt: TGTGCCATCAGTGAGAAGGTGACTAGCACAGATACGCAGTATTTT
cdr3_aa: CAISEKVTSTDTQYF

v_call: TRBV4-3
j_call: TRBJ1-2
cdr3_length: 15
d_call: NA
clone_size: NA
cdr3_nt: TGCGCCAGCAGCCAAGGGCAGGGCGGCTACTATGGCTACACCTTC
cdr3_aa: CASSQGQGGYYGYTF

v_call: TRBV6-1
j_call: TRBJ2-5
cdr3_length: 15
d_call: NA
clone_size: NA
cdr3_nt: TGTGCCAGCTTCCCAGACAACACCTTCCAAGAGACCCAGTACTTC
cdr3_aa: CASFPDNTFQETQYF

v_call: TRBV19
j_call: TRBJ2-7
cdr3_length: 14
d_call: NA
clone_size: NA
cdr3_nt: TGTGCCAGTAGTAGTCGGAGGATCTCCTACGAGCAGTACTTC
cdr3_aa: CASSSRRISYEQYF

v_call: TRBV29-1
j_call: TRBJ2-6
cdr3_length: 12
d_call: NA
clone_size: NA
cdr3_nt: TGCAGCGTTCTCTCTGGGGCCAACGTCCTGACTTTC
cdr3_aa: CSVLSGANVLTF

v_call: TRBV28
j_call: TRBJ1-1
cdr3_length: 15
d_call: NA
clone_size: NA
cdr3_nt: TGTGCCAGCAGTTTATTAGTCACCCCCAGCACTGAAGCTTTCTTT
cdr3_aa: CASSLLVTPSTEAFF

v_call: TRBV4-3
j_call: TRBJ1-1
cdr3_length: 15
d_call: NA
clone_size: NA
cdr3_nt: TGCGCCAGCAGCCAAGATGGACGGAGGGACACTGAAGCTTTCTTT
cdr3_aa: CASSQDGRRDTEAFF

v_call: TRBV13
j_call: TRBJ2-1
cdr3_length: 16
d_call: NA
clone_size: NA
cdr3_nt: TGTGCCAGCAGCTTAAGGGCAGCCAGCTCCTACAATGAGCAGTTCTTC
cdr3_aa: CASSLRAASSYNEQFF

v_call: TRBV6-5
j_call: TRBJ2-2
cdr3_length: 12
d_call: NA
clone_size: NA
cdr3_nt: TGTGCCAGCGGTCCGTACACCGGGGAGCTGTTTTTT
cdr3_aa: CASGPYTGELFF